This T cell receptor (beta chain) derives from a study of blood T cell repertoires in COVID-19. About the research overall: Sites across the United States, Italy and Spain contributed samples from acute and convalescent COVID-19. T cells, B-cell-depleted T cells, or PBMCs supplied cDNA or gDNA.

As originally analysed: The assay estimated nucleated cells by amplifying reference gene primers. Clones were read by immunoSEQ multiplex PCR, and TCRdb kept only the in-frame ones, dropping some. For V, J and clone size, that table is used; D and trimming come from the DNA. The data contain about 180,000 clones, 87% of them singletons. The CDR3 covers 13 residues. CDR1 and CDR2 from the germline V gene are SNHLY and FYNNEI. Deletions cut 7 bases from V and 3 bases from J, with 11 bases between. The sequencing sample was made of peripheral blood. The rearrangement uses TRBV2 and TRBJ2-3; no definite D call. This clonotype was sampled from a woman in her fifties or sixties with acute or convalescent COVID-19. The CDR3 reads CASTWRETDTQYF. CDR3 in DNA: TGTGCCAGCACTTGGAGAGAAACAGATACGCAGTATTTT. Full variable domain (outside the CDR3, taken from reference TRBV2 and TRBJ2-3): EPEVTQTPSHQVTQMGQEVILRCVPISNHLYFYWYRQILGQKVEFLVSFYNNEISEKSEIFDDQFSVERPDGSNFTLKIRSTKLEDSAMYFCASTWRETDTQYFGPGTRLTVL.